These 5 T cell receptor beta chains were sequenced from one sample in a study of blood T cell repertoires in COVID-19. Clones were read by immunoSEQ multiplex PCR, and TCRdb kept only the in-frame ones, dropping some. The sample gives about 110,000 clones, about 90% of which show up once; 2% to 3% is in the top ten. The specimen was peripheral blood. Source of these receptors: a human donor in a cohort sampled during active COVID-19.

The rearrangement links TRBV29-1 to TRBJ2-3; 7 nucleotides align to TRBD1. The CDR3 runs 14 residues. V was pared by 6 bases and J by 3 bases, with 9 bases of the junction left unmatched. In germline, CDR1 is SQVTM, CDR2 ANQGSEA. The CDR3 is CSVSDRVRTDTQYF. The CDR3 DNA is TGCAGCGTGAGTGACAGGGTCCGTACAGATACGCAGTATTTT.

The genes are TRBV28 and TRBJ2-1; weak D call: TRBD1 (6 bases). The V and J ends lost 6 bases and 8 bases respectively, with 14 bases between them. This CDR3 is built from 13 residues. CDR1 is MDHEN and CDR2 is SYDVKM in the germline V gene. CDR3 in amino acids: CASRYREVDEQFF. The CDR3 DNA sequence: TGTGCCAGCAGGTACAGGGAAGTGGATGAGCAGTTCTTC.

The chain carries TRBV30 and TRBJ2-1; D gene ambiguous. There are 13 residues in the CDR3. Between the trimmed V and J ends, which lost 0 bases and 9 bases, there was a span of 12 bases. Germline V CDR1 and CDR2: GTSNPN, SVGIG (reference sequence). The CDR3 DNA sequence: TGTGCCTGGAGTGTATCCCCCCTAGGTGAGCAGTTCTTC. This codes for CAWSVSPLGEQFF.

The chain carries TRBV11-2 and TRBJ2-7, with TRBD2 matching over 15 bases. V lost 5 bases, J lost 5 bases, and 7 bases stayed unmatched. This CDR3 region has 16 residues. Germline-derived CDR1 and CDR2 are SGHAT and FQNNGV. This CDR3 is CASSGGLAGGPHEQYF. The CDR3 nucleotides are TGTGCCAGCAGCGGTGGACTAGCGGGAGGGCCCCACGAGCAGTACTTC.

Notes on this clone: The same CDR3 also results from other DNA sequences found in this sample. J is TRBJ2-7 and V is TRBV18; 10 nucleotides line up with TRBD1. The CDR3 is 15 amino acids. The V segment lost 3 bases and the J segment 0 bases; nucleotides outside the gene matches: 2. The V gene's germline CDR1 is KGHSH and CDR2 LQKENI. The CDR3 DNA reads as TGTGCCAGCTCACCGAGACAGGGGGCCTCCTACGAGCAGTACTTC. It codes for CASSPRQGASYEQYF.